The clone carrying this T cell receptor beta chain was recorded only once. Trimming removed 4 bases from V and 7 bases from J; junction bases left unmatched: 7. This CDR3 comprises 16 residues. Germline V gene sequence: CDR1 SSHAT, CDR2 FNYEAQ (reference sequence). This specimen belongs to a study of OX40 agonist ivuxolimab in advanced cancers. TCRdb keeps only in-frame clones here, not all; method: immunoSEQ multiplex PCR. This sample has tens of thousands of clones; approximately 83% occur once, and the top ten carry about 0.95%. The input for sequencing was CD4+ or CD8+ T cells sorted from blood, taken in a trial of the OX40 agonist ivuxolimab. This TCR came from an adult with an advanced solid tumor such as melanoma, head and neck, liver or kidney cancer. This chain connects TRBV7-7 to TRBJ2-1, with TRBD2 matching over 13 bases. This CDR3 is CASSSEAGLAGNEQFF. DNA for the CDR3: TGTGCCAGCAGCTCTGAGGCGGGACTAGCGGGAAATGAGCAGTTCTTC.